Sequencing of this TCR beta chain was carried out in a study of T cells in localized non-small cell lung cancer (dated by TCRdb to about 2020). In the study overall: T cell repertoires of more than 200 early-stage NSCLC patients were analyzed, with tumors being compared against uninvolved tumor-adjacent lungs. All 230 or so NSCLC patients in the cohort were treatment-naive and had localized lung tumors that were resected. Of the NSCLC patients, around 140 were male and around 99 were female, and the mean age was around 70 years.

Paper-wide results and their limitations: Of the top 100 tumor clones, a median of roughly 56 were detected in paired uninvolved adjacent lung; approximately 28 were also among that lung's top 100. Uninvolved tumor-adjacent lung showed the highest T cell clonality, higher than tumor, which suggests more focused antigenic responses in the uninvolved tumor-adjacent lung. Longer overall survival was associated with higher blood T cell density, whereas shorter survival was associated with higher adjacent-lung clonality. Because multi-region sequencing of the tumors was not done, intratumor heterogeneity could not be ruled out. Since the design was exploratory, TCR variables were selected using unadjusted p-values with no false-discovery rate correction.

TCR beta CDR3 regions were sequenced from DNA using the immunoSEQ Assay. The study's own analysis went as follows. To compute T cell density, TCR beta template counts were normalized to usable DNA, which was estimated by amplifying housekeeping genes. Using the preseqR package, richness was estimated by extrapolating to 120,000 templates for tissue samples and 400,000 templates for PBMC samples. Clonality was calculated as one minus Pielou's evenness. To identify tissue-enriched TCRs, differential abundance testing was run on productive amino-acid clonotypes with a minimum total count of 5 and an alpha of 0.1. The Jaccard Index and the Morisita Overlap Index were used to quantify repertoire overlap between compartments. TCR beta CDR3s were clustered by GLIPH together with public tetramer-defined viral CDR3s, and at least three viral sequences plus V-gene enrichment were required for viral motifs. TCRdb limited this immuneACCESS table to in-frame rearrangements with V and J called. A share of clones is missing; checked studies link under half to unresolved V genes, and the rest is unexplained. The D gene and trimming were derived from the DNA, and the V and J assignments and clone size from that table. Counted in this sample were about 35,000 clones; approximately 90% of them appeared once. The top ten constitute over 9.5% of the sample.

At diagnosis, tumor, uninvolved tumor-adjacent lung and peripheral blood were collected and then preserved as a mix of FFPE and fresh-frozen material. Blood samples were analyzed as peripheral blood mononuclear cells for TCR repertoire profiling. From the cysteine up to the phenylalanine, the CDR3 has a length of 13 residues. Just CDR3 DNA is preserved here, 39 bases in frame from base 1. Reading the germline V gene (reference sequence) gives CDR1 SGHNT and CDR2 YYREEE. For this clone: The antigen this receptor binds is unknown. An end of the junction does not agree with germline; a read error may underlie this.

The specimen was peripheral blood mononuclear cells, collected before any cancer treatment. This receptor was identified in a female donor older than 55 with stage II lung adenocarcinoma. The rearranged segments are TRBV5-4 and TRBJ1-6, with no reliable assignment of the D segment. CDR3 protein: CASSLGSDSPLHF. The nucleotides are TGTGCCAGCAGTTTGGGTAGCGATTCACCCCTCCACTTT.